These T cell receptor beta chains were read from a single sample in a study of cytomegalovirus exposure and HLA in healthy donors. TCRdb keeps only in-frame clones here, not all; method: immunoSEQ multiplex PCR. The sample lists roughly 92,000 clones; over 70% were seen once. Material: PBMCs. The receptors derive from a man aged 50 or older in good health and CMV-seropositive. Each CDR3 is given without its conserved first and last residue. The order of the fields is V gene, D gene, J gene, CDR3 protein. D genes are given only for firm matches.

V gene: TRBV6-5
D gene: NA
J gene: TRBJ1-2
CDR3 protein: AIFGAYGYT

V gene: TRBV18
D gene: NA
J gene: TRBJ1-2
CDR3 protein: ASSNQGGYT

V gene: TRBV7-8
D gene: NA
J gene: TRBJ1-5
CDR3 protein: ASSLDRRPPQH

V gene: TRBV10-1
D gene: NA
J gene: TRBJ2-3
CDR3 protein: ASSPTAGVGPDTQY

V gene: TRBV6-6
D gene: NA
J gene: TRBJ2-1
CDR3 protein: ASSSGQIFYNEQF

V gene: TRBV30
D gene: TRBD2
J gene: TRBJ2-3
CDR3 protein: AWSNSGTDTQY

V gene: TRBV9
D gene: NA
J gene: TRBJ2-7
CDR3 protein: ASSPRSYEQY

V gene: TRBV19
D gene: TRBD1
J gene: TRBJ2-6
CDR3 protein: ASSSARDRGSGANVLT

V gene: TRBV19
D gene: TRBD2
J gene: TRBJ2-1
CDR3 protein: ASSPTSGRSGNEQF

V gene: TRBV2
D gene: TRBD2
J gene: TRBJ2-1
CDR3 protein: ASSERWRAGLAGGHEQF

V gene: TRBV11-2
D gene: NA
J gene: TRBJ1-5
CDR3 protein: ASSSQYHQPQH

V gene: TRBV9
D gene: NA
J gene: TRBJ2-3
CDR3 protein: ASSVLTEEDTQY

V gene: TRBV5-1
D gene: NA
J gene: TRBJ2-7
CDR3 protein: ASSLAGSRYEQY

V gene: TRBV19
D gene: NA
J gene: TRBJ2-7
CDR3 protein: ASSLLGGASEQY

V gene: TRBV18
D gene: NA
J gene: TRBJ2-1
CDR3 protein: ASSPYTGDYNEQF

V gene: TRBV29-1
D gene: NA
J gene: TRBJ2-7
CDR3 protein: SVEGQPGSYEQY

V gene: TRBV5-8
D gene: NA
J gene: TRBJ1-5
CDR3 protein: ASSLAAGTQPQH

V gene: TRBV4-3
D gene: NA
J gene: TRBJ2-5
CDR3 protein: ASSQVIEGETQY

V gene: TRBV6-1
D gene: TRBD1
J gene: TRBJ1-1
CDR3 protein: ASSEVTGGITEAF

V gene: TRBV7-9
D gene: TRBD1
J gene: TRBJ2-5
CDR3 protein: ASSLGDREY

V gene: TRBV15
D gene: NA
J gene: TRBJ1-5
CDR3 protein: ATSRESGTGQPQH

V gene: TRBV7-6
D gene: NA
J gene: NA
CDR3 protein: ASSFGSSYEQY

V gene: TRBV18
D gene: NA
J gene: TRBJ2-1
CDR3 protein: ASSRQGLGNEQF

V gene: TRBV7-9
D gene: NA
J gene: TRBJ2-1
CDR3 protein: ASFPPGDEQF

V gene: TRBV7-2
D gene: TRBD2
J gene: TRBJ2-5
CDR3 protein: ASSTASGRAGETQY

V gene: TRBV6-1
D gene: TRBD1
J gene: TRBJ2-1
CDR3 protein: ASSENLGQGNEQF

V gene: TRBV6-1
D gene: TRBD2
J gene: TRBJ2-1
CDR3 protein: ASSEQAGAWNEQF

V gene: TRBV4-1
D gene: NA
J gene: TRBJ1-1
CDR3 protein: ASSQVTDTEAF

V gene: TRBV9
D gene: TRBD2
J gene: TRBJ2-1
CDR3 protein: ASSVTSGSLNEQF

V gene: TRBV27
D gene: TRBD1
J gene: TRBJ2-5
CDR3 protein: ASSLGQGGEQY

V gene: TRBV5-6
D gene: NA
J gene: TRBJ2-1
CDR3 protein: ASSLGGSSYNEQF

V gene: TRBV6-5
D gene: NA
J gene: TRBJ1-2
CDR3 protein: ASTNRRGNYGYT